The source of this T cell receptor beta chain is a study of Ad26.COV2.S vaccination and SARS-CoV-2 variants. About the study: Trial arm assignment for the donor was COV1001 Ad26.COV2.S. Findings and caveats of the study: While placebo recipients had lower spike-specific TCR breadth, vaccine recipients had more.

CDR3 size: 13 residues. V shed 3 bases and J shed 0 bases, with 7 bases lying between them. The germline gives CDR1 SGHKS, CDR2 YYEKEE (reference sequence). This clone showed up just once. Its target is not known. Regarding treatment: around 19 received Ad26.COV2.S at low or high dose, single or two shots; 5 received placebo; per-sample allocation not given. The samples date from day 63 after the first vaccine or placebo injection. The sample came from a Boston adult aged 18-55 years. Data came from immunoSEQ multiplex PCR; TCRdb stores just in-frame clones and leaves some out. The sample shows approximately 300,000 clones, about 85% of them seen only once.

The sample in question was peripheral blood, obtained in a trial of Ad26.COV2.S vaccine versus placebo. This TCR was sampled from a person between 18 and 65 years old who received the Ad26.COV2.S COVID-19 vaccine or a placebo. This chain joins TRBV5-5 and TRBJ2-7; D perhaps matches TRBD1 (5 bases). The CDR3 sequence: CASSSDNSYEQYF. The CDR3 nucleotides are TGTGCCAGCAGCTCGGACAACTCCTACGAGCAGTACTTC. Full variable domain (outside the CDR3, taken from reference TRBV5-5 and TRBJ2-7): DAGVTQSPTHLIKTRGQQVTLRCSPISGHKSVSWYQQVLGQGPQFIFQYYEKEERGRGNFPDRFSARQFPNYSSELNVNALLLGDSALYLCASSSDNSYEQYFGPGTRLTVT.